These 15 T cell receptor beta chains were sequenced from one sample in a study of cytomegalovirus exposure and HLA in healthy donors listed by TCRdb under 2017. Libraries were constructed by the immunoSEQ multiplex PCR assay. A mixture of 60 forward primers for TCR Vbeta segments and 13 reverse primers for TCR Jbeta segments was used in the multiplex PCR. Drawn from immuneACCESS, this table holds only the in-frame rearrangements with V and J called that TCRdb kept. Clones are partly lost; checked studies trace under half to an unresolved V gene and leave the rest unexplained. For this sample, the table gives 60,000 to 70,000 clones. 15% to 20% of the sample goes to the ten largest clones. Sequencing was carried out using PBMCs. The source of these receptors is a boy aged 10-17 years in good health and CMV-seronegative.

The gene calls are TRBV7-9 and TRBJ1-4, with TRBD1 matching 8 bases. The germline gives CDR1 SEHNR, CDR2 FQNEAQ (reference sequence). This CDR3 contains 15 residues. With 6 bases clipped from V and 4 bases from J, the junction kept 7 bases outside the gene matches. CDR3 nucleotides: TGTGCCAGCAGACACACGGGACAGGTTAATGAAAAACTGTTTTTT. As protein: CASRHTGQVNEKLFF. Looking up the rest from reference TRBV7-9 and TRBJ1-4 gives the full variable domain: DTGVSQNPRHKITKRGQNVTFRCDPISEHNRLYWYRQTLGQGPEFLTYFQNEAQLEKSRLLSDRFSAERPKGSFSTLEIQRTEQGDSAMYLCASRHTGQVNEKLFFGSGTQLSVL.

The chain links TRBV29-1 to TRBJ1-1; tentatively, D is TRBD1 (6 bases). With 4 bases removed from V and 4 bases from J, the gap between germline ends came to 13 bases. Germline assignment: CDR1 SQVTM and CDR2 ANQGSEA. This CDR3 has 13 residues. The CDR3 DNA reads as TGCAGCGTTGCACAGGGATTTAGCACTGAAGCTTTCTTT. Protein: CSVAQGFSTEAFF.

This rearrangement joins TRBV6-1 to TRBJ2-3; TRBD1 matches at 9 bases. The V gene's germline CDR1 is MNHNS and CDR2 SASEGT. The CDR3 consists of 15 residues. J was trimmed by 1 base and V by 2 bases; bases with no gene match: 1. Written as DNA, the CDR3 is TGTGCCAGCAGTGAATGGACAGGGGGCACAGATACGCAGTATTTT. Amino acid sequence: CASSEWTGGTDTQYF.

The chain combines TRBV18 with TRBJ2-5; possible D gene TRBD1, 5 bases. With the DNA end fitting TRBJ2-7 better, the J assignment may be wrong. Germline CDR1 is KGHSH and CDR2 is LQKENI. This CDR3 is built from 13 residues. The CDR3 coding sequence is TGTGCCAGCTCACCAGAGACAGCCTACGAGCAGTACTTC. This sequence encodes CASSPETAYEQYF.

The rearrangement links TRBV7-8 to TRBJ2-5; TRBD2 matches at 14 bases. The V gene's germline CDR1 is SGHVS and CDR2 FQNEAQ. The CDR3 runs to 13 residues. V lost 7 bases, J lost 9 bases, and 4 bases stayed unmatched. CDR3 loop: CASKTSGRVSQYF. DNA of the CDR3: TGTGCCAGCAAGACTAGCGGGAGGGTATCCCAGTACTTC.

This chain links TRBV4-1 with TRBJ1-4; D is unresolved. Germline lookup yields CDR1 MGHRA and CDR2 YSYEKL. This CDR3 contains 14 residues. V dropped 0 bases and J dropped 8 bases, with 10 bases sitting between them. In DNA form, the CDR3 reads TGCGCCAGCAGCCAAGAGGGTGGAGCGGAAAAACTGTTTTTT. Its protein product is CASSQEGGAEKLFF.

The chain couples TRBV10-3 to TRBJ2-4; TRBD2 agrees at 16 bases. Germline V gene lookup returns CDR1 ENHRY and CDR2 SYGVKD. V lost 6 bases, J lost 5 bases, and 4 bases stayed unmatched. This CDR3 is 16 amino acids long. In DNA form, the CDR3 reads TGTGCCATCAGGGACGGGACTAGCGGGAGGGAAAACATTCAGTACTTC. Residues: CAIRDGTSGRENIQYF.

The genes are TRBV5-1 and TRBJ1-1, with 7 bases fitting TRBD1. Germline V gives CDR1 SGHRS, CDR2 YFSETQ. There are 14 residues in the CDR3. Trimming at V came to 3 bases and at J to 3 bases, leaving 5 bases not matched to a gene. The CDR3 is CASSSTGVDTEAFF. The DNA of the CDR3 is TGCGCCAGCAGCTCAACAGGGGTCGACACTGAAGCTTTCTTT. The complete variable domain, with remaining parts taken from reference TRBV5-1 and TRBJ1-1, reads KAGVTQTPRYLIKTRGQQVTLSCSPISGHRSVSWYQQTPGQGLQFLFEYFSETQRNKGNFPGRFSGRQFSNSRSEMNVSTLELGDSALYLCASSSTGVDTEAFFGQGTRLTVV.

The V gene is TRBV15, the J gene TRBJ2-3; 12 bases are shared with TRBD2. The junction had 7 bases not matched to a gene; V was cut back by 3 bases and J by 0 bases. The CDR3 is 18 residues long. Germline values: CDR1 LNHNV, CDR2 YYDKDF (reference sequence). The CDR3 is CATSSFPGTSGSTDTQYF. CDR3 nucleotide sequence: TGTGCCACCAGCAGTTTCCCCGGGACTAGCGGGAGCACAGATACGCAGTATTTT.

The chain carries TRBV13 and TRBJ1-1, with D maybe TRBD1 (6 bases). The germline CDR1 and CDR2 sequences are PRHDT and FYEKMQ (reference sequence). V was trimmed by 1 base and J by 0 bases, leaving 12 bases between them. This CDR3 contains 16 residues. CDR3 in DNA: TGTGCCAGCAGCTTAGCGGGGGGCGTGATGAACACTGAAGCTTTCTTT. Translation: CASSLAGGVMNTEAFF.

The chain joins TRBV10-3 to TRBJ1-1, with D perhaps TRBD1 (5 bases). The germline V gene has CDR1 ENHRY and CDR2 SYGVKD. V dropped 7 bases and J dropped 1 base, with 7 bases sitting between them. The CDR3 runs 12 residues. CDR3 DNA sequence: TGTGCCATCAACCAGGGGAACACTGAAGCTTTCTTT. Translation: CAINQGNTEAFF.

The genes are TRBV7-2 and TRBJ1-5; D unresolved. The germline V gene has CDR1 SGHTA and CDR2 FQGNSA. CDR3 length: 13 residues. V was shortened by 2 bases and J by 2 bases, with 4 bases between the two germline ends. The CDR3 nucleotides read TGTGCCAGCAGCTTAACAGGCAATCAGCCCCAGCATTTT. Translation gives CASSLTGNQPQHF.

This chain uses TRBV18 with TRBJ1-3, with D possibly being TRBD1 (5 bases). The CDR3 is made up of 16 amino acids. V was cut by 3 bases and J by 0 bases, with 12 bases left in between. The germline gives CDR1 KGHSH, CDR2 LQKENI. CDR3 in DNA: TGTGCCAGCTCACCCCAACAGGAAAACTCTGGAAACACCATATATTTT. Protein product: CASSPQQENSGNTIYF.

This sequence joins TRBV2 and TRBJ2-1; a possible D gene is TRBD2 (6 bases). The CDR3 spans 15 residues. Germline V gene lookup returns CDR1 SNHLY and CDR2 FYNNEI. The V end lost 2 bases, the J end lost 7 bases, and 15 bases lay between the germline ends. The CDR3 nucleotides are TGTGCCAGCAGTGAAATCGGGGGAGACCATAATGAGCAGTTCTTC. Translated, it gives CASSEIGGDHNEQFF.

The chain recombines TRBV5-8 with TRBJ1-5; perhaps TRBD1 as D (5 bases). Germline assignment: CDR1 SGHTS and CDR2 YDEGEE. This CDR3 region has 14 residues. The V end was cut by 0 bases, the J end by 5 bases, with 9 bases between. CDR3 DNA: TGTGCCAGCAGCTTGGGACAGCTCCATCAGCCCCAGCATTTT. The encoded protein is CASSLGQLHQPQHF.